This record looks at one T cell receptor (beta chain) sequence and its context. In the original processing: Using reference gene primer amplification, nucleated cell counts were estimated. Data came from immunoSEQ multiplex PCR; TCRdb stores just in-frame clones and leaves some out. The V and J calls and clone size are taken from that table; D and trimming were inferred from the DNA. The data contain around 250,000 clones, roughly 90% of them singletons. These data belong to a study of blood T cell repertoires in COVID-19. Study-level background: The analysed material was cDNA or gDNA that came from T cells, B-cell-depleted T cells, or PBMCs.

The CDR3 contains 17 residues. The germline V gene has CDR1 SGHTS and CDR2 YDEGEE. Trimming took off 5 bases at V and 0 bases at J, with 17 bases between the two ends. The TCR was taken from a man in his sixties with acute or convalescent COVID-19. Material for sequencing was peripheral blood. The chain has TRBV5-8 and TRBJ2-2; the D gene is possibly TRBD2 (6 bases). Written as DNA, the CDR3 is TGTGCCAGCAGACGACGTCTAGCGACGGCGAACACCGGGGAGCTGTTTTTT. It codes for CASRRRLATANTGELFF.